These 26 T cell receptor beta chains share one sample of origin, sequenced in a study of low-dose radiotherapy and immunotherapy resistance in tumors (dated by TCRdb to 2022 to 2024). Sequencing took place on an Illumina HiSeq 2500. To make first-strand cDNA, Superscript III was used along with a set of TRAV- and TRBV-specific primers so that both the TCRalpha and TCRbeta chains were covered. TCRs were amplified with Phusion for around 18 PCR cycles, with a constant-region primer paired with the adapter attached to the V primers. TCRdb reprocessing: public reads trimmed at Q25 with fastp, clones called with MiXCR, in-frame beta chains kept. When rows share a CDR3 protein, they turn into one entry using the most common DNA and genes. For this sample there are over 55,000 distinct CDR3 sequences; roughly 31% appear just once. Approximately 12% of the sample belongs to the ten largest clones. What this sample's time point label stands for: before trial treatment.

The material sequenced was PBMCs, taken before treatment. Receptor source: a female donor with ovarian cancer.

In its sample, this clonotype was seen many times. The chain carries TRBV5-6 and TRBJ1-6; 7 nucleotides match TRBD1. CDR1 is SGHDT and CDR2 is YYEEEE in the germline V gene. J was trimmed by 8 bases and V by 4 bases; bases with no gene match: 15. This CDR3 spans 17 amino acids. The CDR3 nucleotides read TGTGCCAGCAGCATCGGACAGGTCCCTGGGGAAGATTCACCCCTCCACTTT. This codes for CASSIGQVPGEDSPLHF.

This clonotype has at least ten counts. This sequence joins TRBV7-9 and TRBJ2-1, with TRBD2 matching over 12 bases. CDR1 SEHNR and CDR2 FQNEAQ come from the germline V gene (reference sequence). The V and J ends lost 4 bases and 0 bases, in that order; junction bases with no gene match: 13. The CDR3 loop spans 20 amino acids. CDR3 loop: CASSSVTSGGYRSSYNEQFF. DNA of the CDR3: TGTGCCAGCAGCTCCGTGACTAGCGGGGGATATAGGAGCTCCTACAATGAGCAGTTCTTC.

The chain links TRBV6-2 or TRBV6-3 to TRBJ2-7; D not certain. The CDR3 spans 14 residues. Germline loops: CDR1 MNHEY, CDR2 SVGEGT. V lost 5 bases and J 2 bases, leaving 13 bases between the germline ends. The DNA for the CDR3 is TGTGCCAGCAGTGAAGGTGGCAGGACCTACGAGCAGTACTTC. It specifies CASSEGGRTYEQYF.

This clonotype was seen ten or more times. This chain uses TRBV2 with TRBJ2-2; 9 nucleotides align to TRBD1. The CDR3 contains 18 residues. V lost 6 bases to trimming and J lost 6 bases; unmatched junction nucleotides: 17. Germline lookup yields CDR1 SNHLY and CDR2 FYNNEI. This CDR3 reads CASSKGQGGVVVAGELFF. CDR3 DNA: TGTGCCAGCAGCAAGGGACAGGGAGGTGTGGTAGTTGCCGGGGAGCTGTTTTTT.

There are many counts of this clonotype. V and J are TRBV20-1 and TRBJ1-2; 7 nucleotides match TRBD1. Germline V gene lookup returns CDR1 DFQATT and CDR2 SNEGSKA (reference sequence). CDR3 length: 15 residues. V gave up 5 bases and J gave up 5 bases; unmatched junction bases: 14. The DNA of the CDR3 is TGCAGTGCTCCTGACGCAGACAGGGAAGGATATGGCTACACCTTC. As protein: CSAPDADREGYGYTF.

The rearrangement uses TRBV2 and TRBJ2-3, with a tentative D call TRBD1 (5 bases). The CDR3 spans 13 residues. The V gene lost 7 bases and the J gene lost 4 bases, with 12 bases spanning the gap. Per germline, CDR1 SNHLY and CDR2 FYNNEI. In nucleotides, the CDR3 is TGTGCCAGCAAGACCCAAGGGGCAGATACGCAGTATTTT. This sequence encodes CASKTQGADTQYF.

In regard to this clonotype: A far larger clone is just one base off, so this is likely a read error. The genes are TRBV13 and TRBJ2-1; either TRBD1 or TRBD2 may fit D (6 bases each). This CDR3 region has 17 residues. Germline-derived CDR1 and CDR2 are PRHDT and FYEKMQ (reference sequence). Trimming took off 6 bases at V and 13 bases at J, with 31 bases between the two ends. This CDR3 is CASSEGGGRGAQETQFF. CDR3 sequence (DNA): TGTGCCAGCAGTGAAGGCGGTGGAAGGGGGGCTCAAGAGACCCAGTTCTTC.

About this clonotype: A much larger clone sits a single nucleotide away, making a read error possible. This rearrangement joins TRBV20-1 to TRBJ2-5; no definite D call. This CDR3 is built from 15 residues. V was trimmed by 0 bases and J by 6 bases, leaving 17 bases between them. Looked up from germline, CDR1 is DFQATT and CDR2 is SNEGSKA (reference sequence). The CDR3 protein is CSARDFLASQKTQYF. In DNA form, the CDR3 reads TGCAGTGCTAGAGATTTTTTGGCTTCACAAAAGACCCAGTACTTC.

To note about this clonotype: A far larger clone is one nucleotide away, so this likely arose from a read error. The chain carries TRBV5-7 and TRBJ2-1, with TRBD1 identical over 7 bases. TRBV5-7 belongs to the ORF category, with a function that is uncertain. The CDR3 covers 16 residues. CDR3 sequence (DNA): TGCGCCAGCAGCCGGGGTGACAGGGATCTACCCTACGAGCAGTTCTTC. This encodes CASSRGDRDLPYEQFF.

This clonotype was counted ten times or more. The J gene is TRBJ1-1, the V gene TRBV7-9, with TRBD1 as a possible D gene (5 bases). The CDR3 loop spans 16 amino acids. Germline-derived CDR1 and CDR2 are SEHNR and FQNEAQ (reference sequence). Trimming took off 5 bases at V and 4 bases at J, with 20 bases between the two ends. As DNA, the CDR3 is TGTGCCAGCAGCAACCCAAGGGGTAGGTTCGGCACTGAAGCTTTCTTT. Protein sequence: CASSNPRGRFGTEAFF.

As regards this clonotype: A far larger clone is only one base removed, so a read error is likely. The chain joins TRBV6-6 to TRBJ2-5; 9 positions match TRBD2. The CDR3 covers 16 residues. The germline CDR1 and CDR2 sequences are MNHNY and SVGAGI (reference sequence). V shed 1 base and J 11 bases; nucleotides not matched to a gene: 14. The CDR3 bases are TGTGCCAGCAGTTACTTTACGGCAAGCGGGAGGAATGAGCAGTACTTC. This sequence encodes CASSYFTASGRNEQYF.

At least ten counts were recorded for this clonotype. This chain connects TRBV24-1 to TRBJ2-1, with 15 bases matching TRBD2. This CDR3 comprises 17 residues. V lost 3 bases to trimming and J lost 9 bases; unmatched junction nucleotides: 8. Germline V CDR1 and CDR2: KGHDR, SFDVKD. In DNA form, the CDR3 reads TGTGCCACCAGTGATCGTACCAGGACTAGCGGGGGGGGTGAGCAGTTCTTC. As protein: CATSDRTRTSGGGEQFF.

This clonotype was seen at least ten times. The genes are TRBV7-9 and TRBJ1-4, with a weak D call TRBD1 (5 bases). Germline V gives CDR1 SEHNR, CDR2 FQNEAQ (reference sequence). The CDR3 has 16 amino acids. V dropped 0 bases and J dropped 0 bases, with 8 bases sitting between them. The CDR3 spells CASSLAQGATNEKLFF. The CDR3 DNA sequence: TGTGCCAGCAGCTTAGCGCAAGGGGCAACTAATGAAAAACTGTTTTTT.

On this clonotype: The likely explanation is a read error, given a far larger clone one base away. This sequence joins TRBV5-1 and TRBJ2-1, with D perhaps matching TRBD1 or TRBD2 (6 bases each). The CDR3 is made up of 13 amino acids. CDR1 and CDR2 (germline): SGHRS, YFSETQ. CDR3: CASSQGGPTGQFF. The CDR3, as DNA: TGTGCCAGCAGCCAAGGGGGGCCCACTGGGCAGTTCTTC.

This clonotype has ten or more counts. The chain carries TRBV27 and TRBJ2-7, with 9 bases that match TRBD2. In germline, CDR1 is MNHEY, CDR2 SMNVEV (reference sequence). The CDR3 runs to 13 residues. Trimming took 10 bases from V and 0 from J; bases not matched to a gene: 4. The CDR3 DNA sequence: TGTGCCACCTCAGCGGGGGGCTCCTACGAGCAGTACTTC. It codes for CATSAGGSYEQYF.

This clonotype is labeled as medium-sized. V and J are TRBV10-3 and TRBJ2-1; 8 bases match TRBD1. V lost 6 bases and J lost 7; bases outside the gene matches: 8. The CDR3 is 14 amino acids. Looked up from germline, CDR1 is ENHRY and CDR2 is SYGVKD. The CDR3 loop is CAIRLTGGRNEQFF. The CDR3 bases are TGTGCCATCAGGCTCACAGGGGGGAGGAATGAGCAGTTCTTC.

Turning to this clonotype: With only one base between it and a far larger clone, this is likely a read error. V usage is TRBV5-5 and J usage is TRBJ2-1; D is possibly TRBD1 (5 bases). The germline V gene has CDR1 SGHKS and CDR2 YYEKEE (reference sequence). Between the trimmed V and J ends, which lost 1 base and 10 bases, there was a span of 12 bases. This CDR3 has 13 residues. The DNA for the CDR3 is TGTGCCAGCAGCTTGTCGGGCAGGGCCGAGCAGTTCTTC. Amino acid sequence: CASSLSGRAEQFF.

The chain's CDR3 is CATSDFSPANYNEQFF. Written as DNA, the CDR3 is TGTGCCACCAGTGATTTCTCCCCGGCGAATTACAATGAGCAGTTCTTC. This chain joins TRBV24-1 and TRBJ2-1; D is ambiguous. The germline V and J ends were trimmed by 1 base and 4 bases, with 13 bases remaining between them. The V gene's germline CDR1 is KGHDR and CDR2 SFDVKD. CDR3 length equals 16 residues.

This clonotype was detected many times. The chain uses TRBV7-2 and TRBJ2-7, with 8 bases matching TRBD1. There are 16 residues in the CDR3. With 3 bases clipped from V and 4 bases from J, the junction kept 11 bases outside the gene matches. Per germline, CDR1 SGHTA and CDR2 FQGNSA. CDR3 loop: CASSLRNGRGPYEQYF. Written as DNA, the CDR3 is TGTGCCAGCAGCTTGCGGAATGGCAGGGGGCCTTACGAGCAGTACTTC.

In its sample, this clonotype was seen many times. The chain carries TRBV27 and TRBJ1-6, with TRBD1 matching 7 bases. There are 13 residues in the CDR3. J lost 8 bases, V lost 5 bases, and 3 bases had no gene match. Germline assignment: CDR1 MNHEY and CDR2 SMNVEV (reference sequence). The CDR3 region is CASSRQGYSPLHF. The CDR3 nucleotides read TGTGCCAGCAGTCGACAGGGCTATTCACCCCTCCACTTT.

This clonotype showed up just a few times. The rearrangement joins TRBV5-6 to TRBJ2-3, with no clear D. V lost 4 bases, J lost 5 bases, and 11 bases lay in between. The CDR3 spans 13 residues. Germline V gives CDR1 SGHDT, CDR2 YYEEEE. CDR3 in amino acids: CASSPVGLDTQYF. CDR3 DNA sequence: TGTGCCAGCAGCCCGGTGGGGTTAGATACGCAGTATTTT.

Comments on this clonotype: The CDR3 does not end in the conserved phenylalanine or tryptophan, so this is likely a read error. This chain connects TRBV7-2 to TRBJ2-5, with D tentatively TRBD2 (5 bases). The ends were cut back, 3 bases at V and 4 bases at J, with 9 bases in the middle. Germline CDR1 and CDR2: SGHTA and FQGNSA. The CDR3 is 13 amino acids. The CDR3 here is CASSLVATETQYI. For the CDR3, the DNA is TGTGCCAGCAGCTTGGTAGCGACAGAGACCCAGTACATC.

This clonotype was observed many times. The chain joins TRBV20-1 to TRBJ2-5; D is ambiguous. This CDR3 is built from 14 residues. V lost 0 bases and J lost 3, with 11 bases in between. CDR1 DFQATT and CDR2 SNEGSKA come from the germline V gene (reference sequence). The CDR3 DNA reads TGCAGTGCTAGAGATCTGCGCGGCGAAGAGACCCAGTACTTC. It yields the protein CSARDLRGEETQYF.

This clonotype was seen many times. The chain uses TRBV9 and TRBJ2-5, with 9 bases matching TRBD2. V was pared by 0 bases and J by 2 bases, with 2 bases of the junction left unmatched. The V gene's germline CDR1 is SGDLS and CDR2 YYNGEE. The CDR3 loop spans 15 amino acids. The CDR3 DNA sequence: TGTGCCAGCAGCGTAGGGACTAGCGAGCAAGAGACCCAGTACTTC. Translated: CASSVGTSEQETQYF.

The chain uses TRBV15 and TRBJ2-1; TRBD2 aligns across 10 bases. Losses at the gene ends were 4 bases for V and 6 bases for J; bases not matched to a gene: 6. The CDR3 runs 15 residues. Germline V CDR1 and CDR2: LNHNV, YYDKDF (reference sequence). The CDR3 coding sequence is TGTGCCACCAGCATCAAAGCGGGAGGGCTCAATGAGCAGTTCTTC. It codes for CATSIKAGGLNEQFF.

This clonotype was detected once. This likely reflects a read error, since a far larger clone is one base away. This rearrangement joins TRBV5-7 to TRBJ1-4; perhaps TRBD1 as D (5 bases). TRBV5-7 is designated an ORF whose function remains uncertain. V was cut by 4 bases and J by 8 bases, with 15 bases left in between. The CDR3 has 14 residues. This CDR3 is CASSQGGGGEKLFF. In DNA, the CDR3 is TGTGCCAGCAGCCAGGGCGGTGGGGGAGAAAAACTGTTTTTT.